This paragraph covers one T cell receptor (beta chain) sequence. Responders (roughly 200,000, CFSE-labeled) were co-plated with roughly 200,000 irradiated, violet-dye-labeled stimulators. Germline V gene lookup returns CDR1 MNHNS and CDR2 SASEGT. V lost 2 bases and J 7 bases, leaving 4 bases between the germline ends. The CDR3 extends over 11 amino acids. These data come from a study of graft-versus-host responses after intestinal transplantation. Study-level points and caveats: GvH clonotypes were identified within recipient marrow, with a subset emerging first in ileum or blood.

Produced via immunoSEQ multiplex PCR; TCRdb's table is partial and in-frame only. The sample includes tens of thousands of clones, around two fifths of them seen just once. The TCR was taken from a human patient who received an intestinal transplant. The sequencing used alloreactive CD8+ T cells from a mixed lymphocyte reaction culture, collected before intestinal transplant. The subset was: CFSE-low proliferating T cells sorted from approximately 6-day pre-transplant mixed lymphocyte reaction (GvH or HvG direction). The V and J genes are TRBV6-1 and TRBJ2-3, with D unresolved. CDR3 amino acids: CASSELYTQYF. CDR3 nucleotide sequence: TGTGCCAGCAGTGAACTGTATACGCAGTATTTT.